A single sample is the source of the 8 T cell receptor beta chains below, sequenced in a study of blood T cell repertoires in COVID-19. Sequencing used immunoSEQ multiplex PCR; TCRdb keeps in-frame clones, though not all of them. This table has under 300,000 clones, under 90% appearing once. Material: peripheral blood. Receptor source: a woman aged 40 to 50 who had recovered from COVID-19.

The chain joins TRBV10-3 to TRBJ2-1, with D possibly TRBD2 on 6 matching bases. Trimming left V 0 bases short and J 10 bases short, with 7 bases between. There are 12 residues in the CDR3. Per the germline V gene, CDR1 is ENHRY and CDR2 is SYGVKD. The CDR3 sequence is CAISESLAEQFF. The CDR3 coding sequence is TGTGCCATCAGTGAGTCCCTAGCGGAGCAGTTCTTC.

The genes are TRBV7-3 and TRBJ2-1; 9 positions match TRBD1. In germline, CDR1 is SGHTA, CDR2 FQGTGA. The CDR3 loop spans 16 amino acids. Trimming took 2 bases from V and 8 from J; bases not matched to a gene: 10. DNA for the CDR3: TGTGCCAGCAGCTTATGGTCCTTGGACAGGGGTGATGAGCAGTTCTTC. Protein: CASSLWSLDRGDEQFF.

The chain is built from TRBV10-3 and TRBJ2-2; D remains unclear. The V and J ends lost 6 bases and 6 bases respectively, with 26 bases between them. The CDR3 consists of 18 residues. The germline CDR1 and CDR2 sequences are ENHRY and SYGVKD. DNA for the CDR3: TGTGCCATCAGCTATGTCCCCCTGACTGAGCTTAGTTCCGGGGAGCTGTTTTTT. Residues: CAISYVPLTELSSGELFF.

V gene TRBV19 combines with J gene TRBJ2-3; 9 nucleotides match TRBD2. Germline CDR1 LNHDA, CDR2 SQIVND (reference sequence). The CDR3 has 15 amino acids. With 4 bases clipped from V and 3 bases from J, the junction kept 5 bases outside the gene matches. CDR3 nucleotide sequence: TGTGCCAGTAGTACCTTAGCGGGAGCGACAGATACGCAGTATTTT. Amino acid sequence: CASSTLAGATDTQYF.

The rearrangement uses TRBV5-4 and TRBJ2-1; TRBD2 matches 9 bases. Germline lookup yields CDR1 SGHNT and CDR2 YYREEE (reference sequence). The CDR3 is 14 residues long. V gave up 2 bases and J gave up 7 bases; unmatched junction bases: 4. CDR3 nucleotide sequence: TGTGCCAGCAGCTTAGCGGGAGGTCTAAATGAGCAGTTCTTC. It translates to CASSLAGGLNEQFF.

V is TRBV3-1 (or the pseudogene TRBV3-2) and J is TRBJ2-3; TRBD2 matches 13 bases. CDR1 and CDR2 from the germline V gene are LGHDT and YNNKEL (reference sequence). The CDR3 is made up of 17 amino acids. V trimming: 4 bases; J trimming: 3 bases; junction bases outside the gene matches: 7. CDR3 DNA: TGTGCCAGCAGCCGGCGGACTAGCGGGAGTCGGACAGATACGCAGTATTTT. Amino acids: CASSRRTSGSRTDTQYF.

The rearrangement joins TRBV18 to TRBJ2-7; no definite D call. The CDR3 extends over 13 amino acids. Trimming took off 6 bases at V and 6 bases at J, with 15 bases between the two ends. Germline-derived CDR1 and CDR2 are KGHSH and LQKENI. The DNA of the CDR3 is TGTGCCAGCTCCACTCGAGGTCTCCTCGAGCAGTACTTC. Translated, it gives CASSTRGLLEQYF. Together with reference TRBV18 and TRBJ2-7, the CDR3 gives the full variable domain: NAGVMQNPRHLVRRRGQEARLRCSPMKGHSHVYWYRQLPEEGLKFMVYLQKENIIDESGMPKERFSAEFPKEGPSILRIQQVVRGDSAAYFCASSTRGLLEQYFGPGTRLTVT.

The chain joins TRBV6-6 to TRBJ2-7, with D tentatively TRBD1 (5 bases). V was pared by 0 bases and J by 11 bases, with 11 bases between. Germline V gene sequence: CDR1 MNHNY, CDR2 SVGAGI (reference sequence). CDR3 length equals 12 residues. CDR3 in amino acids: CASSYSRQGEYF. In DNA form, the CDR3 reads TGTGCCAGCAGTTACTCGCGGCAGGGCGAGTACTTC.